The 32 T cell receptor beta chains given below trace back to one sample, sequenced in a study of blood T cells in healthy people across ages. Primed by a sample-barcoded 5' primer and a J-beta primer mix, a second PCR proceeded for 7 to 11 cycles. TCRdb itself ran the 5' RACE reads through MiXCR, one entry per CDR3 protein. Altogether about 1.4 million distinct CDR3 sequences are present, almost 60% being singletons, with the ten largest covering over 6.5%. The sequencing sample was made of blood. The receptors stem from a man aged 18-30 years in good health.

The CDR3 sequence: CASSYLSSGGPRDTQYF. CDR3 bases: TGTGCCAGCAGTTACTTGTCGAGCGGGGGGCCAAGGGATACGCAGTATTTT. The V call is TRBV6-5, the J call TRBJ2-3; 9 nucleotides align to TRBD2. The CDR3 extends over 17 amino acids. V gave up 1 base and J gave up 6 bases; unmatched junction bases: 11. Per germline, CDR1 MNHEY and CDR2 SVGAGI.

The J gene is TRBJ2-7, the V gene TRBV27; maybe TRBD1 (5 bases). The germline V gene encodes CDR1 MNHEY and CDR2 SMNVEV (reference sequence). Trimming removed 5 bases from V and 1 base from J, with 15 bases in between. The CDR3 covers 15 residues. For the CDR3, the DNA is TGTGCCAGCAGTCCCGGTGGCAGGGAATCCTACGAGCAGTACTTC. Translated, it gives CASSPGGRESYEQYF.

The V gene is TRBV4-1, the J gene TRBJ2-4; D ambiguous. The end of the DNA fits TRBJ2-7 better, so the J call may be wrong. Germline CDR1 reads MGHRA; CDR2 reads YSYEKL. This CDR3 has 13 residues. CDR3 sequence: CASSQDRGCEQYF. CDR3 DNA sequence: TGCGCCAGCAGCCAAGATCGTGGCTGCGAGCAGTACTTC.

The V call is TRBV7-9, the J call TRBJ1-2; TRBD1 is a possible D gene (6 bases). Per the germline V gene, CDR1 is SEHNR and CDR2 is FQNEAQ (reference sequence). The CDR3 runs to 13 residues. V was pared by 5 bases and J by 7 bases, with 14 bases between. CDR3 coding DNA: TGTGCCAGCAGCACCCAGGGGATAGGTGGCTACACCTTC. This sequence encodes CASSTQGIGGYTF.

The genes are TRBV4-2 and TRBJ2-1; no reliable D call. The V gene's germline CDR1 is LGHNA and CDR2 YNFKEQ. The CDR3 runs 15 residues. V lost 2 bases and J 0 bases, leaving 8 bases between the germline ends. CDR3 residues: CASSQSDNSYNEQFF. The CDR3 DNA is TGTGCCAGCAGCCAATCGGATAACTCCTACAATGAGCAGTTCTTC.

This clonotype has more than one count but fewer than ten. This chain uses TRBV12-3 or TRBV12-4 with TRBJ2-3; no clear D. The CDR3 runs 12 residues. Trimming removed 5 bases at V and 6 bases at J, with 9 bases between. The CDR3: CASSIQLDTQYF. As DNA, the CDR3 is TGTGCCAGCAGTATCCAGCTGGATACGCAGTATTTT.

CDR3 amino acids: CASSQINNEQFF. CDR3 coding DNA: TGTGCCAGCAGCCAAATTAACAATGAGCAGTTCTTC. The gene calls are TRBV14 and TRBJ2-1; unclear D gene. V shed 2 bases and J shed 5 bases, with 4 bases lying between them. This CDR3 is built from 12 residues. Germline loops: CDR1 SGHDN, CDR2 FVKESK.

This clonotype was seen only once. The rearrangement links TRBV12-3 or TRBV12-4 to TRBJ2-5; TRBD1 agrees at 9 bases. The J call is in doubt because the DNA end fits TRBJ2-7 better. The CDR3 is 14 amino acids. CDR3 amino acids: CASSEQGAFGEQYF. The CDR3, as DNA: TGTGCCAGCAGCGAACAGGGGGCGTTCGGCGAGCAGTACTTC.

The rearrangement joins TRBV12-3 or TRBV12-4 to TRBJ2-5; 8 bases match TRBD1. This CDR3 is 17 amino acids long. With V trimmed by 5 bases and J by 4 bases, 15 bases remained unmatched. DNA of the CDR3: TGTGCCAGCAGTCCAAGCACCCTAGGACAGGGCACAGAGACCCAGTACTTC. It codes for CASSPSTLGQGTETQYF.

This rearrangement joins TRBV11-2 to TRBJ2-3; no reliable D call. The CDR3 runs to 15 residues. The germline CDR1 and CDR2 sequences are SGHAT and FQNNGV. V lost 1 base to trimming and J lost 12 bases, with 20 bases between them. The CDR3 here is CASSLGNMGSGTQYF. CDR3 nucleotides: TGTGCCAGCAGCTTAGGGAATATGGGGTCGGGTACACAGTATTTT.

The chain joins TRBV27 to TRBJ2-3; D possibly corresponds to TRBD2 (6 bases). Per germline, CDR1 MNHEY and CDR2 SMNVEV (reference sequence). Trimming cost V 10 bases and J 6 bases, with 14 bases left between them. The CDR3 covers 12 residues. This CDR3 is CATRGLGDTQYF. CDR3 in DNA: TGTGCCACGCGGGGCCTCGGGGATACGCAGTATTTT.

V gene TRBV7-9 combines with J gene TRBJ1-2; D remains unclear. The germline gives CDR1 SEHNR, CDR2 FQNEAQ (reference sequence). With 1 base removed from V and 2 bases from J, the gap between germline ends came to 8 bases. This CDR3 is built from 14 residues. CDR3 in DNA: TGTGCCAGCAGCTTAGACAGCAACAACTATGGCTACACCTTC. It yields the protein CASSLDSNNYGYTF.

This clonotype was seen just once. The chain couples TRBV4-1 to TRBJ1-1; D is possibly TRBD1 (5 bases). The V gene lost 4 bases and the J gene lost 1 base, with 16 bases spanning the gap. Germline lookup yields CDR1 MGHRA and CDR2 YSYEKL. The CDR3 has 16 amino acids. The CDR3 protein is CASSPLKGQGNTEAFF. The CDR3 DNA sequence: TGCGCCAGCAGCCCCCTAAAGGGGCAGGGGAACACTGAAGCTTTCTTT.

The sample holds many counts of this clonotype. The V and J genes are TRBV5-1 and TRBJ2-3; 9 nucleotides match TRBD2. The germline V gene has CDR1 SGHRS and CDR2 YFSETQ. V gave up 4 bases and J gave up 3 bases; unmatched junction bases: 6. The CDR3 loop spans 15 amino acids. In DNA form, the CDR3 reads TGCGCCAGCAGCGATGGGACTAGCAGGACAGATACGCAGTATTTT. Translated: CASSDGTSRTDTQYF.

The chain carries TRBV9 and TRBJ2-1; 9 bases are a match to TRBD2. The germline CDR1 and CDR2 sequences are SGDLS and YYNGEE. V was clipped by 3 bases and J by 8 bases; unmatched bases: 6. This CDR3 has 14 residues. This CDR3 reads CASSAGLAWDEQFF. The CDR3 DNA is TGTGCCAGCAGCGCGGGACTAGCTTGGGATGAGCAGTTCTTC.

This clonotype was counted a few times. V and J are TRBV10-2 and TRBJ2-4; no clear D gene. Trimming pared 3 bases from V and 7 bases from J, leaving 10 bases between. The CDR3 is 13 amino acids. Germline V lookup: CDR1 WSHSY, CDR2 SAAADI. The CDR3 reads CASSEPHGNIQYF. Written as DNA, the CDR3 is TGCGCCAGCAGTGAACCTCACGGGAACATTCAGTACTTC.

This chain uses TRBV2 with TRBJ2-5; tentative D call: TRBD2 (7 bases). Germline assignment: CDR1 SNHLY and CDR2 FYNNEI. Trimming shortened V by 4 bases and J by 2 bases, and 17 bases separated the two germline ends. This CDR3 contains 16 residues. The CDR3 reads CASSVGGLAVQETQYF. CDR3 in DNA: TGTGCCAGCAGTGTGGGGGGGCTGGCGGTTCAAGAGACCCAGTACTTC.

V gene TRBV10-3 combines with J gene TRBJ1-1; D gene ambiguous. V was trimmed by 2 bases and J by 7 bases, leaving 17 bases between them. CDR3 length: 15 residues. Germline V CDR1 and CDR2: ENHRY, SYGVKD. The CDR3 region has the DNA TGTGCCATCAGTGAGAAAGGAACAGTTGAGAGTGAAGCTTTCTTT. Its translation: CAISEKGTVESEAFF.

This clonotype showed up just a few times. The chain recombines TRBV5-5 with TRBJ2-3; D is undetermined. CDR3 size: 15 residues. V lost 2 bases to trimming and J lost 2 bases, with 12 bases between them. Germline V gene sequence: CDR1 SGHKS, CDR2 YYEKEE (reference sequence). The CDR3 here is CASSFTHSFTDTQYF. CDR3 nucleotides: TGTGCCAGCAGCTTTACCCACAGCTTCACAGATACGCAGTATTTT.

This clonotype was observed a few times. Here the CDR3 DNA reads TGTGCCAGCAGCTTAGAGGGACAGGGTTACTACGAGCAGTACTTC. Translated, it gives CASSLEGQGYYEQYF. The chain employs TRBV7-2 and TRBJ2-7, with 9 bases identical to TRBD1. CDR3 length equals 15 residues. V lost 1 base and J lost 3; bases outside the gene matches: 4. The V gene's germline CDR1 is SGHTA and CDR2 FQGNSA.

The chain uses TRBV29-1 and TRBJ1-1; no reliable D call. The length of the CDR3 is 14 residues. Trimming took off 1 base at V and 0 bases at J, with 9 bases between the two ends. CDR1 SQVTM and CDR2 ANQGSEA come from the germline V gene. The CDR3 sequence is CSVEVQAMNTEAFF. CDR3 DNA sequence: TGCAGCGTTGAAGTCCAGGCGATGAACACTGAAGCTTTCTTT. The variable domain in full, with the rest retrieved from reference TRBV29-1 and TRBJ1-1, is SAVISQKPSRDICQRGTSLTIQCQVDSQVTMMFWYRQQPGQSLTLIATANQGSEATYESGFVIDKFPISRPNLTFSTLTVSNMSPEDSSIYLCSVEVQAMNTEAFFGQGTRLTVV.

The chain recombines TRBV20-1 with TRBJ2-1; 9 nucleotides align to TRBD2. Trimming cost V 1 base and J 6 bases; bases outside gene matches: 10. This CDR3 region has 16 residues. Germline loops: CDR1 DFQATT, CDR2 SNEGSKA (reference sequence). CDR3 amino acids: CSARVGIGGRANEQFF. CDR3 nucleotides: TGCAGTGCTAGAGTTGGAATTGGCGGGAGGGCCAATGAGCAGTTCTTC.

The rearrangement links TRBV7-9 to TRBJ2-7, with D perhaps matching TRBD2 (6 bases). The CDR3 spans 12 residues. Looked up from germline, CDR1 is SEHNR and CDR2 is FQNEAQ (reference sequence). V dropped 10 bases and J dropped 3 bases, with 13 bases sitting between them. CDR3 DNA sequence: TGTGCCACCTCCGGGGGATACTACGAGCAGTACTTC. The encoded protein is CATSGGYYEQYF.

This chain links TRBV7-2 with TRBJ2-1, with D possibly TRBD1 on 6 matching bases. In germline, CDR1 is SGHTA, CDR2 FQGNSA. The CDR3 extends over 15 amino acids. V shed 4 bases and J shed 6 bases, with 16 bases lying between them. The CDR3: CASSYPGQGGNEQFF. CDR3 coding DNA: TGTGCCAGCAGCTATCCGGGACAAGGGGGCAATGAGCAGTTCTTC.

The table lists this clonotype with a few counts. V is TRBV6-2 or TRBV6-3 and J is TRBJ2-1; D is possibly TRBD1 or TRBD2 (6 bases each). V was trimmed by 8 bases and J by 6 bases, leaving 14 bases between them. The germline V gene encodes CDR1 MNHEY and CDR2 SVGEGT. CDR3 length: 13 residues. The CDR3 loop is CASCQGRGNEQFF. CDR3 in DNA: TGTGCCAGCTGTCAGGGGCGGGGCAATGAGCAGTTCTTC.

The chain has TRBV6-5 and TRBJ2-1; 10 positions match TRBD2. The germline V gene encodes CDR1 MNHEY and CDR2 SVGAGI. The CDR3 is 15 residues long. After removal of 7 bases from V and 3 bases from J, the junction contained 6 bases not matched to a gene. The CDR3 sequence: CASTQAGGDYNEQFF. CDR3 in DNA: TGTGCCAGCACTCAAGCGGGGGGGGACTACAATGAGCAGTTCTTC.

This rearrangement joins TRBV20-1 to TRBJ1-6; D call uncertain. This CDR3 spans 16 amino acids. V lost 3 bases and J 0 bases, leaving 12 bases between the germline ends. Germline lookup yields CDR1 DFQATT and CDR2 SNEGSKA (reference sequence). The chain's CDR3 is CSARSARSSYNSPLHF. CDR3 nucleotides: TGCAGTGCTAGGTCGGCGCGGAGCTCCTATAATTCACCCCTCCACTTT.

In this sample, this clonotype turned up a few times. Here the CDR3 reads CASRHPGSEQYF. The CDR3 DNA is TGTGCCAGCAGGCACCCTGGGAGCGAGCAGTACTTC. J is TRBJ2-7 and V is TRBV28; the D gene is possibly TRBD2 (5 bases). CDR1 MDHEN and CDR2 SYDVKM come from the germline V gene. This CDR3 comprises 12 residues. V lost 6 bases to trimming and J lost 6 bases, with 12 bases between them.

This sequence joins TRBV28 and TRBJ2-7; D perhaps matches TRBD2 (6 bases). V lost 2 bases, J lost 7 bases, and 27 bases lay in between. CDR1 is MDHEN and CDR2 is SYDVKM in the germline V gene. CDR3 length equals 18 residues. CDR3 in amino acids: CASSLRPSTGTSLGEQYF. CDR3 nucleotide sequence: TGTGCCAGCAGTTTACGCCCGAGTACCGGGACTTCCCTGGGGGAGCAGTACTTC.

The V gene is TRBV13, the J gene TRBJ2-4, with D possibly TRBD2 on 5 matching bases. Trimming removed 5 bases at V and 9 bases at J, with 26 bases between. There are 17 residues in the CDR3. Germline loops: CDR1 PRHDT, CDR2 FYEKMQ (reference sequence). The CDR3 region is CASSVLSGRGEWGIQYF. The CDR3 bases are TGTGCCAGCAGCGTGCTCTCAGGACGGGGAGAATGGGGCATTCAGTACTTC. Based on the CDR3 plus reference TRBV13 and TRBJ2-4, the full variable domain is AAGVIQSPRHLIKEKRETATLKCYPIPRHDTVYWYQQGPGQDPQFLISFYEKMQSDKGSIPDRFSAQQFSDYHSELNMSSLELGDSALYFCASSVLSGRGEWGIQYFGAGTRLSVL.

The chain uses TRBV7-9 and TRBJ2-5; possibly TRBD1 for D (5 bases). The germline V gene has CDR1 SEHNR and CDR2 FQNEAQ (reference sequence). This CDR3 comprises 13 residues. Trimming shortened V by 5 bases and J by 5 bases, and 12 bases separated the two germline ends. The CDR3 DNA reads TGTGCCAGCAGCAGACAGTTAAAGGAGACCCAGTACTTC. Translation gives CASSRQLKETQYF.

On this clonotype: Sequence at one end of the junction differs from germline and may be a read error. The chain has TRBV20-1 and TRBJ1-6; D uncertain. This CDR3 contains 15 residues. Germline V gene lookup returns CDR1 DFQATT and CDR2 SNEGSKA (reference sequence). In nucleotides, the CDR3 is TGCAGTGCTAGAGTACAGTGGAGTCGGAATTCGCCCCTCCACTTT. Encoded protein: CSARVQWSRNSPLHF.